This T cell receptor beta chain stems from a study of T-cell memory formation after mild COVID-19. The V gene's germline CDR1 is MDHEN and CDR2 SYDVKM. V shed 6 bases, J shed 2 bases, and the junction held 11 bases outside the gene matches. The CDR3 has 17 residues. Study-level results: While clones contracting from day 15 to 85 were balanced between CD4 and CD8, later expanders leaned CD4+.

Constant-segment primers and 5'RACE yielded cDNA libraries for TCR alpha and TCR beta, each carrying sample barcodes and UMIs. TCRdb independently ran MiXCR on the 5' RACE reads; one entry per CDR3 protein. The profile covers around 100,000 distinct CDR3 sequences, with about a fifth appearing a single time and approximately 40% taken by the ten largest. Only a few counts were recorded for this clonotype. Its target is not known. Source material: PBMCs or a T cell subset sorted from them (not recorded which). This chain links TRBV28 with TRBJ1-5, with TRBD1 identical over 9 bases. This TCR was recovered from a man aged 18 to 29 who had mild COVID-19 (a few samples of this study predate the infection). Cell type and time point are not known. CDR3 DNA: TGTGCCAGCAGATCACAGGGGGCCGTACTGGGCAATCAGCCCCAGCATTTT. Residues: CASRSQGAVLGNQPQHF.